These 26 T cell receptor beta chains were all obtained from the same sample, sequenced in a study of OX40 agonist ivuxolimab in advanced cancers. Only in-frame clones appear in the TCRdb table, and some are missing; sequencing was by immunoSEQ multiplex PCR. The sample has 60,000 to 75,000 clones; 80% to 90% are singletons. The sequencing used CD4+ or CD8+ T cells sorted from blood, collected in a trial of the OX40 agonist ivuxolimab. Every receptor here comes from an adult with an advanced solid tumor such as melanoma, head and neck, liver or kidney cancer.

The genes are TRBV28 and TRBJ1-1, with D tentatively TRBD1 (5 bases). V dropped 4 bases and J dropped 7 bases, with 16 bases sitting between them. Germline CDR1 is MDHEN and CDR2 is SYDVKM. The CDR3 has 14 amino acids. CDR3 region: CASSSHWGGGEAFF. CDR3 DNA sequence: TGTGCCAGCAGTTCCCATTGGGGGGGAGGTGAAGCTTTCTTT.

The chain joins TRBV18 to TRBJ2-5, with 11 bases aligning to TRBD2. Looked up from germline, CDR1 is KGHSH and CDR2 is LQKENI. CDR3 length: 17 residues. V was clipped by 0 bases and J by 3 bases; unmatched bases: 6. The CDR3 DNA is TGTGCCAGCTCACCACCGACAGGACTAGCGGGTGAAGAGACCCAGTACTTC. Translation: CASSPPTGLAGEETQYF.

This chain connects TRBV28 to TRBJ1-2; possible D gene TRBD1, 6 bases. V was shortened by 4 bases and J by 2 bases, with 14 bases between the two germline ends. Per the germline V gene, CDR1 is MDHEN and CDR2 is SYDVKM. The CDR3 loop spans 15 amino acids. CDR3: CASSYTGQGNYGYTF. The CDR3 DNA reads TGTGCCAGCAGTTATACGGGCCAGGGGAACTATGGCTACACCTTC.

This CDR3 reads CASSLEGETQYF. The CDR3 DNA follows: TGTGCCAGCAGCTTAGAAGGGGAGACCCAGTACTTC. The chain recombines TRBV11-2 with TRBJ2-5, with D unclear. Trimming pared 0 bases from V and 5 bases from J, leaving 4 bases between. The CDR3 is made up of 12 amino acids. Germline assignment: CDR1 SGHAT and CDR2 FQNNGV.

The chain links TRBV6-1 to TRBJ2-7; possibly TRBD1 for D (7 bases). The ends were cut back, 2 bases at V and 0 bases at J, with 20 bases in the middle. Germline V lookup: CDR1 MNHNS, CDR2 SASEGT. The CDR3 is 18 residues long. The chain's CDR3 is CASSERTGGAGYSYEQYF. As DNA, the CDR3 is TGTGCCAGCAGTGAACGGACAGGCGGGGCGGGTTACTCCTACGAGCAGTACTTC.

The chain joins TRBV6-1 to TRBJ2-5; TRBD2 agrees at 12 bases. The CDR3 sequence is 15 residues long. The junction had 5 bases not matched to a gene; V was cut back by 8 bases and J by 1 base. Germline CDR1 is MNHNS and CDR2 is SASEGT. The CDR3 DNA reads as TGTGCCAGCCGTGCGGGACTAGCGGGCCAAGAGACCCAGTACTTC. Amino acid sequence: CASRAGLAGQETQYF.

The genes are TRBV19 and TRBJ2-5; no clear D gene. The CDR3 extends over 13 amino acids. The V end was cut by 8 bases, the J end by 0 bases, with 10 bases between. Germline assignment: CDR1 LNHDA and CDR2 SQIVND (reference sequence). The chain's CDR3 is CASGWQNQETQYF. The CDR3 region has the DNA TGTGCCAGTGGGTGGCAGAACCAAGAGACCCAGTACTTC.

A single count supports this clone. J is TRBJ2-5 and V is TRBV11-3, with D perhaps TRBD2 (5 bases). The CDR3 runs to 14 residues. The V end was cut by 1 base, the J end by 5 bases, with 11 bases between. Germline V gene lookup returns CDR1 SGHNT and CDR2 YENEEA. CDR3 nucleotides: TGTGCCAGCAGCTTAGGTCCAGGCGGGGAGACCCAGTACTTC. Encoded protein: CASSLGPGGETQYF.

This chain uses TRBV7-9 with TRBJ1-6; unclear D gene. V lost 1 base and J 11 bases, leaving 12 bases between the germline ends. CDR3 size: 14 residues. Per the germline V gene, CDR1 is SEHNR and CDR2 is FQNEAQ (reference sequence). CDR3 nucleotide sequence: TGTGCCAGCAGCTTAGTGGGTGGAACTACACCCCTCCACTTT. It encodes CASSLVGGTTPLHF.

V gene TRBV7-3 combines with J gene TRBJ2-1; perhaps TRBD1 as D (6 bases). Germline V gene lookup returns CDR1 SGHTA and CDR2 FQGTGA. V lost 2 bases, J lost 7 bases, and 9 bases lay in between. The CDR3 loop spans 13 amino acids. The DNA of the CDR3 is TGTGCCAGCAGCTTAGCAGGGGATAATGAGCAGTTCTTC. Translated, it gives CASSLAGDNEQFF.

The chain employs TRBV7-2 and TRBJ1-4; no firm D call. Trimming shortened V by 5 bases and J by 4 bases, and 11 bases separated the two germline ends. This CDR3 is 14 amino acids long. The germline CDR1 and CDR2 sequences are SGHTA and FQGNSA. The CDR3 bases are TGTGCCAGCAGCCAGAGGAGCCTTAATGAAAAACTGTTTTTT. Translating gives CASSQRSLNEKLFF.

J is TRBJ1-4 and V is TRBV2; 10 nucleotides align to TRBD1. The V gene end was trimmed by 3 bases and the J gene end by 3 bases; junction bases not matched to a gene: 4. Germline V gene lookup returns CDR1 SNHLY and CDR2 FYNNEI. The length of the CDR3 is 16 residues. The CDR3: CASSEDRGAANEKLFF. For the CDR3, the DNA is TGTGCCAGCAGTGAGGACAGGGGGGCGGCTAATGAAAAACTGTTTTTT.

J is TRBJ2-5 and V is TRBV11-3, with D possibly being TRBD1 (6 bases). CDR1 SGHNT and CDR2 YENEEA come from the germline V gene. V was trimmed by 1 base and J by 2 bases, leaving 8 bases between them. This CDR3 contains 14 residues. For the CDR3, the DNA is TGTGCCAGCAGCTTAGGAGGGACACAAGAGACCCAGTACTTC. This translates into CASSLGGTQETQYF.

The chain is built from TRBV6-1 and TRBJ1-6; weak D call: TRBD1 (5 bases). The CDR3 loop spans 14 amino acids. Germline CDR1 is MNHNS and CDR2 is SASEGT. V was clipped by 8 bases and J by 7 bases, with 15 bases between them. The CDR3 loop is CASFDRGKNSPLHF. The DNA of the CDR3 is TGTGCCAGCTTTGACAGAGGCAAAAATTCACCCCTCCACTTT.

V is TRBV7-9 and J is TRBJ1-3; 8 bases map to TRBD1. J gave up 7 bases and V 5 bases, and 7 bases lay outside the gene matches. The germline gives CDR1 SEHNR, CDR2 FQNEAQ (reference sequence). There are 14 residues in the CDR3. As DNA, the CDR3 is TGTGCCAGCAGCGTTGCAGGGGGCCGGAACACCATATATTTT. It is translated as CASSVAGGRNTIYF.

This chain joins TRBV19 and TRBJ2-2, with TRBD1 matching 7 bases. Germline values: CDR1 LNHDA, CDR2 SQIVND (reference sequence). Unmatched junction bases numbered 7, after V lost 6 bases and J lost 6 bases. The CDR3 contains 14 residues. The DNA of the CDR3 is TGTGCCAGTAGGGGGACAGACCTTGCCGGGGAGCTGTTTTTT. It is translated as CASRGTDLAGELFF. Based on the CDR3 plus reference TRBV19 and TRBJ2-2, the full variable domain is DGGITQSPKYLFRKEGQNVTLSCEQNLNHDAMYWYRQDPGQGLRLIYYSQIVNDFQKGDIAEGYSVSREKKESFPLTVTSAQKNPTAFYLCASRGTDLAGELFFGEGSRLTVL.

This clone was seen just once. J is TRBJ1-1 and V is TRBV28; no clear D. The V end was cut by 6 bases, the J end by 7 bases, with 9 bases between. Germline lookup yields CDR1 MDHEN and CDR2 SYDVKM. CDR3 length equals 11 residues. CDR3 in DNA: TGTGCCAGCAGCTCCGACGGTGAAGCTTTCTTT. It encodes CASSSDGEAFF.

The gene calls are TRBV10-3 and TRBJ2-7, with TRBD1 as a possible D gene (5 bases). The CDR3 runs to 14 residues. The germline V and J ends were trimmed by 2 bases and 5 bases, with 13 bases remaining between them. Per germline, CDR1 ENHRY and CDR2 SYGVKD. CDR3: CAISERPGQNEQYF. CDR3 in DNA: TGTGCCATCAGTGAGAGGCCAGGGCAGAACGAGCAGTACTTC.

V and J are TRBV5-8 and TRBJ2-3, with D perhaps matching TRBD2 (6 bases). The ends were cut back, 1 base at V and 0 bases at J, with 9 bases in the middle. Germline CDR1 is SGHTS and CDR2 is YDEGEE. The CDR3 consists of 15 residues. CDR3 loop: CASSLCGGSTDTQYF. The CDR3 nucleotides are TGTGCCAGCAGCTTGTGTGGGGGGAGCACAGATACGCAGTATTTT.

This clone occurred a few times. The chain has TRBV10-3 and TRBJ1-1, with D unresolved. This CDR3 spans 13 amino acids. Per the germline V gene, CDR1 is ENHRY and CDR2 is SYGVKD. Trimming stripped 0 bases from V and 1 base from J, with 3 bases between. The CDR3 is CAISESGNTEAFF. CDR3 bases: TGTGCCATCAGTGAGTCGGGGAACACTGAAGCTTTCTTT.

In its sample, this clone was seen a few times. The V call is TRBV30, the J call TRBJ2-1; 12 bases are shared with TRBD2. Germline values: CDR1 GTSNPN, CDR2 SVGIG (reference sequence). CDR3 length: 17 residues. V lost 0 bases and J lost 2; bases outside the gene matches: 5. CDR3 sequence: CAWSVSRTSGTYNEQFF. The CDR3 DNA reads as TGTGCCTGGAGTGTATCCCGGACTAGCGGGACCTACAATGAGCAGTTCTTC.

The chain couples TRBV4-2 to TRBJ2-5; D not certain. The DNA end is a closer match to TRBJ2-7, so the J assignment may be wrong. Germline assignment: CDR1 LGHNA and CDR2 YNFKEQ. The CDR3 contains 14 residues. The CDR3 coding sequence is TGTGCCAGCAGCCAAGATTTTACCTCCTACGAGCAGTACTTC. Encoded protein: CASSQDFTSYEQYF.

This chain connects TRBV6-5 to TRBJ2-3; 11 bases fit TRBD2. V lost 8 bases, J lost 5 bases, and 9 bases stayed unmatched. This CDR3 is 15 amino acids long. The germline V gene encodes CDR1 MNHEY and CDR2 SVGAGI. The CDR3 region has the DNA TGTGCCAGCCACCGGGGGCTAGCGGGAGGAGATACGCAGTATTTT. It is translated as CASHRGLAGGDTQYF.

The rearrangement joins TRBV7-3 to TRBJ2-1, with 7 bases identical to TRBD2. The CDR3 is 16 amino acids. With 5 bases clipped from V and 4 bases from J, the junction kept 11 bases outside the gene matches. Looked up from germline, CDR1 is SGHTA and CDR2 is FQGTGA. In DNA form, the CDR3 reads TGTGCCAGCAGCGTAAGACCGGGACTAACTTACAATGAGCAGTTCTTC. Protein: CASSVRPGLTYNEQFF.

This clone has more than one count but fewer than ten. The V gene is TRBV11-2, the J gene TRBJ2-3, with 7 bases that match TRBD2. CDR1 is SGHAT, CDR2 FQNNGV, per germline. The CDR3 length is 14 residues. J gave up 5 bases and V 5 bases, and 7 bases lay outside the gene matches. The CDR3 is CASSPGPGGDTQYF. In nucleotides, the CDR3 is TGTGCCAGCAGCCCCGGACCGGGGGGAGATACGCAGTATTTT.

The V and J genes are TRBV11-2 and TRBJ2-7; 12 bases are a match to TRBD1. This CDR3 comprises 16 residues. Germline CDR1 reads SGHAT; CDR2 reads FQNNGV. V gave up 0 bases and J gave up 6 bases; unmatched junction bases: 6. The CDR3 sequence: CASSLEPGQGASEQYF. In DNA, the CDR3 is TGTGCCAGCAGCTTAGAGCCGGGACAGGGGGCAAGCGAGCAGTACTTC.